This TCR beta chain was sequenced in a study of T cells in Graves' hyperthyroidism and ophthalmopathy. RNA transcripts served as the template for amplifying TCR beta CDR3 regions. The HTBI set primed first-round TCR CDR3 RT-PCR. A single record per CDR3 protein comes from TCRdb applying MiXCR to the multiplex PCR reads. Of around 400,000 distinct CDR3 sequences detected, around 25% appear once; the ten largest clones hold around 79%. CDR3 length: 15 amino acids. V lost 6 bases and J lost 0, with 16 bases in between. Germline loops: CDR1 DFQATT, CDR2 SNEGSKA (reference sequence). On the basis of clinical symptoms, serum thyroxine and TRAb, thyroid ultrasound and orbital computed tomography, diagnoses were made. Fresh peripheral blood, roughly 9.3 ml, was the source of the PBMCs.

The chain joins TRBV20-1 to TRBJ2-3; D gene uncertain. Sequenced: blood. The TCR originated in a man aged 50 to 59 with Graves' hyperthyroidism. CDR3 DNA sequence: TGCAGTGCCCAGAGGAGTGTGGCAAGCACAGATACGCAGTATTTT. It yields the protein CSAQRSVASTDTQYF.